The entry that follows covers one TCR beta chain sequence. Its antigen is still unknown. Every bit of the isolated RNA underwent reverse transcription, so sequencing read expressed TCRB transcripts. Some clones are missing from TCRdb's copy, which holds only in-frame ones; the method was immunoSEQ multiplex PCR. The repertoire has approximately 250,000 clones, 9.5% to 13% of them found once; the top ten carry over 0.015%. These data come from a study of beta chain features in type 1 diabetes. Germline V gene data show CDR1 as KGHSH and CDR2 as LQKENI. The CDR3 has 14 amino acids. Between the trimmed V and J ends, which lost 0 bases and 7 bases, there was a span of 13 bases. General study findings and limits: TCRB CDR3s were moderately but significantly shorter in Type 1 diabetes patients in all four CD4+ subsets.

The receptor was derived from a man aged 25-45 years with type 1 diabetes. The chain joins TRBV18 to TRBJ2-7; the D gene is possibly TRBD1 (6 bases). Sequences were obtained from naive CD4+ T cells from blood. Here the CDR3 reads CASSPPPGANEQYF. The CDR3 coding sequence is TGTGCCAGCTCACCACCGCCAGGGGCGAATGAGCAGTACTTC.